This TCR beta chain was found in a study of PD-L1 blockade in urothelial cancer. Study at large: Analysis of the blood was performed 3 weeks (second dose) and 6 weeks after treatment start. Counts from blood samples showed a median of 141,255 T cells.

The authors spiked synthetic TCR analog templates into each PCR. TCRdb's copy holds only in-frame clones and misses some; the assay was immunoSEQ multiplex PCR. Of about 120,000 clones listed, approximately 90% are singletons. The CDR3 has 12 residues. The J segment lost 5 bases and the V segment lost 2 bases, leaving 2 bases of the junction unmatched. Germline V gene sequence: CDR1 GTSNPN, CDR2 SVGIG (reference sequence). This clone showed up just a few times. Time point denoted: peripheral blood 6 weeks after treatment start. Disease in patients was locally advanced or metastatic urothelial carcinoma.

The V and J genes are TRBV30 and TRBJ1-1; 7 nucleotides match TRBD1. Here the sequenced sample was PBMCs, taken around atezolizumab (anti-PD-L1) treatment. The sequence was collected from a man aged 55 to 70 with urothelial cancer. The CDR3 is CAWSKTGTEAFF. CDR3 nucleotide sequence: TGTGCCTGGAGTAAGACAGGGACTGAAGCTTTCTTT.